The clone carrying this T cell receptor (beta chain) was counted between two and nine times. Its cognate antigen is unknown. TCRdb re-called the reads through MiXCR, storing one row per CDR3 protein. The sample includes some 150,000 distinct CDR3 sequences, about 25% seen only once; the top ten take 9.5% to 13%. The sample comes from a study of T cell repertoires in cytomegalovirus infection. Across the whole study: Public TCR beta signatures indicated both CMV infection and matching HLA type.

Study results and limitations: The ex vivo response was dominated by HLA-C-restricted CMV-specific TCR beta clonotypes. Using cumulative public TCR beta family frequency, the authors identified those who carried CMV together with the relevant HLA.

The CDR3 is 16 amino acids. Trimming cost V 6 bases and J 7 bases, with 21 bases left between them. This clonotype was obtained from a human donor in good health (CMV status not recorded). Some clones in this sample may be carry-over from other donors' samples. V is TRBV12-3 or TRBV12-4 and J is TRBJ1-4; D is ambiguous. Sequencing was carried out using PBMCs. The CDR3 loop reads CASSLGSGHGIEKLFF. CDR3 nucleotides: TGTGCCAGCAGCCTCGGGTCCGGCCACGGAATTGAAAAACTGTTTTTT.